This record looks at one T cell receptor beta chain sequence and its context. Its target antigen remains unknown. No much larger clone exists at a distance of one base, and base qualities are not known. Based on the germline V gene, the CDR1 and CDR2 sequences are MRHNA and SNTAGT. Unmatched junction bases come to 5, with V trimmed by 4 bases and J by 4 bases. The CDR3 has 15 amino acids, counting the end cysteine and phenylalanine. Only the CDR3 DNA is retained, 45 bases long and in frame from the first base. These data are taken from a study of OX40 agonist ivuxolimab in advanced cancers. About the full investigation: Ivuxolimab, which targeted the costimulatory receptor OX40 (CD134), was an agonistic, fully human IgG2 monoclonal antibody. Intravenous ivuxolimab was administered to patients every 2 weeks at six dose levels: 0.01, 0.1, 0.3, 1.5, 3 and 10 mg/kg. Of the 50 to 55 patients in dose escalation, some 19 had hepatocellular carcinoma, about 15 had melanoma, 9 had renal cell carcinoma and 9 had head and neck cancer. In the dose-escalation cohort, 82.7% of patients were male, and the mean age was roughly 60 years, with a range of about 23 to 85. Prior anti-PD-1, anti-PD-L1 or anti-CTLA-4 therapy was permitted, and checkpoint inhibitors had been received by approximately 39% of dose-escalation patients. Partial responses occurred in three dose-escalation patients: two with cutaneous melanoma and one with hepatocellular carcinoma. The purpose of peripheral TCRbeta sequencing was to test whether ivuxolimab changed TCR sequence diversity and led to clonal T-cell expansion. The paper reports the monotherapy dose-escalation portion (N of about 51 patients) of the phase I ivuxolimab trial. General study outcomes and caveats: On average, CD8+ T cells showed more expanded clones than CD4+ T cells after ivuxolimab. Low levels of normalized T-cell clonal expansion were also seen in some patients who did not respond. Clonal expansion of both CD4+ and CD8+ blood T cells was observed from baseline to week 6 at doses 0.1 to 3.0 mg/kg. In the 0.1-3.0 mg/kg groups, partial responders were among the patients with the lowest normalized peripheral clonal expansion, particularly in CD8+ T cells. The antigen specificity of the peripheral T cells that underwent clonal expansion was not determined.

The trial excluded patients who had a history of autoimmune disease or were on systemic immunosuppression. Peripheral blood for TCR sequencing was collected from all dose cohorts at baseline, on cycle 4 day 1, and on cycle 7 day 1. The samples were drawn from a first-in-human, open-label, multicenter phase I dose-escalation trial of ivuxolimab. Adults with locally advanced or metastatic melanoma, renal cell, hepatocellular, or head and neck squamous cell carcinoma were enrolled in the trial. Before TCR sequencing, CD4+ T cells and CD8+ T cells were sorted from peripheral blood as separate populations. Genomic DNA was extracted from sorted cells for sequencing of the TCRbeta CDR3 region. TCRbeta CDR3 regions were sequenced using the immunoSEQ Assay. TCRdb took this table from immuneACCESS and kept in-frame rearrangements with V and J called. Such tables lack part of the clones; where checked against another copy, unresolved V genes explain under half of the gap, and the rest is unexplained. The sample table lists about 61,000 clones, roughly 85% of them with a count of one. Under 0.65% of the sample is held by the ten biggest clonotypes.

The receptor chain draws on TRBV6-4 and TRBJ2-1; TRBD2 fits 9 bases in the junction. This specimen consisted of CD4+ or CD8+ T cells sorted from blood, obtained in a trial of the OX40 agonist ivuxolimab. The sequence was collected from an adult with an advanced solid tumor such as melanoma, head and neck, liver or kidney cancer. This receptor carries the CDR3 CASSVGLAGYNEQFF. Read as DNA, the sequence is TGTGCCAGCAGTGTCGGGCTAGCGGGGTACAATGAGCAGTTCTTC.